The 14 T cell receptor beta chains in this list originate from one sample, sequenced in a study of beta chain features in type 1 diabetes. The entirety of the isolated RNA underwent reverse transcription, so expressed TCRB transcripts were sequenced. Measured with immunoSEQ multiplex PCR; TCRdb has only the in-frame clones, and not every one. The sample has some 900,000 clones, roughly 17% seen once. Material for sequencing was naive CD4+ T cells from blood. These receptors came from a woman in her late teens or twenties in good health.

As for this clone: The sample carries other DNA sequences with the same CDR3. The chain combines TRBV5-1 with TRBJ2-3, with TRBD2 as a possible D gene (5 bases). V was pared by 1 base and J by 3 bases, with 9 bases between. The CDR3 extends over 14 amino acids. From germline, CDR1 is SGHRS and CDR2 YFSETQ. This CDR3 is CASSLSSGTDTQYF. CDR3 coding DNA: TGCGCCAGCAGCTTGTCAAGCGGTACAGATACGCAGTATTTT.

The gene calls are TRBV7-2 and TRBJ2-5, with 11 bases that match TRBD2. CDR1 is SGHTA and CDR2 is FQGNSA in the germline V gene. CDR3 length equals 15 residues. The V and J ends lost 5 bases and 2 bases, in that order; junction bases with no gene match: 4. This CDR3 reads CASSTSGRNQETQYF. In DNA, the CDR3 is TGTGCCAGCAGCACTAGCGGGAGAAATCAAGAGACCCAGTACTTC.

This clone was observed a handful of times. The chain uses TRBV7-9 and TRBJ2-1; the match to TRBD1 covers 12 bases. Germline CDR1 SEHNR, CDR2 FQNEAQ (reference sequence). Trimming took 3 bases from V and 8 from J; bases not matched to a gene: 2. The CDR3 extends over 14 amino acids. CDR3 in DNA: TGTGCCAGCAGCTTGGGACAGGGGGCCTATGAGCAGTTCTTC. This sequence encodes CASSLGQGAYEQFF. Together with reference TRBV7-9 and TRBJ2-1, the CDR3 gives the full variable domain: DTGVSQNPRHKITKRGQNVTFRCDPISEHNRLYWYRQTLGQGPEFLTYFQNEAQLEKSRLLSDRFSAERPKGSFSTLEIQRTEQGDSAMYLCASSLGQGAYEQFFGPGTRLTVL.

The sample holds a few counts of this clone. The chain carries TRBV4-2 and TRBJ2-3; D unresolved. CDR3 length: 16 residues. The V end was cut by 0 bases, the J end by 4 bases, with 14 bases between. Germline CDR1 reads LGHNA; CDR2 reads YNFKEQ. The CDR3 nucleotides are TGTGCCAGCAGCCAAGATGGGATGGGTCAACCAGATACGCAGTATTTT. It codes for CASSQDGMGQPDTQYF.

In this sample, this clone turned up a few times. The chain recombines TRBV11-2 with TRBJ2-7, with D perhaps matching TRBD1 or TRBD2 (7 bases each). The V end was cut by 3 bases, the J end by 4 bases, with 13 bases between. The CDR3 totals 14 residues. Germline V gives CDR1 SGHAT, CDR2 FQNNGV. DNA for the CDR3: TGTGCCAGCAGCTTGGGAGGGGGCAGGTACGAGCAGTACTTC. As protein: CASSLGGGRYEQYF.

This chain uses TRBV19 with TRBJ2-2, with D tentatively TRBD1 (5 bases). Germline V gene data show CDR1 as LNHDA and CDR2 as SQIVND (reference sequence). This CDR3 has 12 amino acids. V was trimmed by 10 bases and J by 1 base, leaving 7 bases between them. CDR3 amino acids: CATTENTGELFF. CDR3 nucleotide sequence: TGTGCCACGACAGAGAACACCGGGGAGCTGTTTTTT.

This clone was recorded a few times. This chain links TRBV29-1 with TRBJ2-1; 7 bases fit TRBD2. Germline V lookup: CDR1 SQVTM, CDR2 ANQGSEA. V was pared by 5 bases and J by 6 bases, with 10 bases of the junction left unmatched. The length of the CDR3 is 14 residues. The CDR3 region has the DNA TGCAGCGTTCTCTGGCGGGAGTATAGCAATGAGCAGTTCTTC. Translation: CSVLWREYSNEQFF.

This clone came up a few times. The chain couples TRBV5-4 to TRBJ1-4; 7 bases map to TRBD1. With V trimmed by 5 bases and J by 5 bases, 9 bases remained unmatched. This CDR3 has 15 residues. CDR1 and CDR2 (germline): SGHNT, YYREEE (reference sequence). DNA of the CDR3: TGTGCCAGCAGTCTCCGGACAGGTGGAAATGAAAAACTGTTTTTT. It codes for CASSLRTGGNEKLFF.

The rearrangement joins TRBV5-1 to TRBJ2-7; 8 bases map to TRBD2. The CDR3 contains 15 residues. Germline CDR1 is SGHRS and CDR2 is YFSETQ. V shed 2 bases and J 6 bases; nucleotides not matched to a gene: 10. The CDR3 DNA is TGCGCCAGCAGCTTCGGGGGAGCGGGAGCCTCCGAGCAGTACTTC. As protein: CASSFGGAGASEQYF.

This sequence joins TRBV6-1 and TRBJ1-2; 7 nucleotides match TRBD1. Germline V gives CDR1 MNHNS, CDR2 SASEGT. This CDR3 comprises 13 residues. The ends lost 6 bases at V and 8 bases at J; junction bases unmatched: 9. CDR3 DNA: TGTGCCAGCAGCGAAAGACAGGGTGGCGGCTACACCTTC. Translation gives CASSERQGGGYTF.

This clone showed up just a few times. The V gene is TRBV7-3, the J gene TRBJ2-1; D gene uncertain. CDR1 is SGHTA, CDR2 FQGTGA, per germline. The CDR3 consists of 15 residues. The V end was cut by 1 base, the J end by 2 bases, with 9 bases between. This CDR3 is CASSLRTSPYNEQFF. The CDR3 nucleotides read TGTGCCAGCAGCTTAAGGACGAGTCCCTACAATGAGCAGTTCTTC.

CDR3 sequence reads: CASSDIATQYF. CDR3 bases: TGTGCCAGCAGCGATATCGCGACCCAGTACTTC. This sequence joins TRBV11-2 and TRBJ2-5, with unresolved D. Trimming stripped 5 bases from V and 7 bases from J, with 8 bases between. Germline V gene sequence: CDR1 SGHAT, CDR2 FQNNGV. The CDR3 runs to 11 residues.

Only a few counts were recorded for this clone. The chain carries TRBV2 and TRBJ1-2; TRBD1 is a possible D gene (5 bases). Germline V gene sequence: CDR1 SNHLY, CDR2 FYNNEI. The CDR3 extends over 13 amino acids. Trimming took 4 bases from V and 8 from J, leaving 14 bases between them. CDR3 protein: CASSGGAGGGYTF. The CDR3 coding sequence is TGTGCCAGCAGTGGGGGCGCCGGCGGGGGCTACACCTTC.

This clone appeared a few times. This sequence joins TRBV4-3 and TRBJ2-7; D is perhaps TRBD2 (5 bases). Germline-derived CDR1 and CDR2 are LGHNA and YSLEER. CDR3 length: 15 amino acids. Trimming pared 0 bases from V and 3 bases from J, leaving 12 bases between. CDR3 DNA: TGCGCCAGCAGCCAAGATCTCTCAGCGGACTACGAGCAGTACTTC. As protein: CASSQDLSADYEQYF.